A single sample gave rise to the 25 T cell receptor beta chains below, sequenced in a study of blood T cells in healthy people across ages. Using a J-beta primer mix together with a sample-barcoded 5' primer, a second PCR was run for roughly 7 to 12 cycles. One entry per CDR3 protein results from TCRdb running MiXCR on the 5' RACE reads. The table has 800,000 or so distinct CDR3 sequences, around two thirds seen once; the top ten hold roughly a quarter. Sequencing used blood. These TCRs come from a man aged 25-45 years in good health.

V and J are TRBV11-2 and TRBJ1-2; D unclear. With 6 bases removed from V and 4 bases from J, the gap between germline ends came to 9 bases. This CDR3 region has 12 residues. Germline CDR1 SGHAT, CDR2 FQNNGV. The DNA for the CDR3 is TGTGCCAGCAGAAAGGGTAGCTATGGCTACACCTTC. Protein: CASRKGSYGYTF. Filled out from reference TRBV11-2 and TRBJ1-2, the complete variable domain reads EAGVAQSPRYKIIEKRQSVAFWCNPISGHATLYWYQQILGQGPKLLIQFQNNGVVDDSQLPKDRFSAERLKGVDSTLKIQPAKLEDSAVYLCASRKGSYGYTFGSGTRLTVV.

The chain joins TRBV6-5 to TRBJ1-1, with D perhaps TRBD1 (5 bases). V gave up 5 bases and J gave up 1 base, with 17 bases separating them. The CDR3 sequence is 16 residues long. The germline V gene has CDR1 MNHEY and CDR2 SVGAGI. CDR3 sequence reads: CASSTGQAWGNTEAFF. The CDR3 nucleotides read TGTGCCAGCAGTACGGGGCAGGCCTGGGGGAACACTGAAGCTTTCTTT.

The V gene is TRBV15, the J gene TRBJ1-4; D perhaps matches TRBD1 (6 bases). The CDR3 length is 15 residues. The V end was cut by 1 base, the J end by 8 bases, with 14 bases between. Looked up from germline, CDR1 is LNHNV and CDR2 is YYDKDF (reference sequence). The CDR3 DNA reads TGTGCCACCAGCAGAGCCAAAACCGACAGGGAAAAACTGTTTTTT. This translates into CATSRAKTDREKLFF.

This clonotype occurred a few times. The V and J genes are TRBV20-1 and TRBJ1-5; 7 bases fit TRBD1. The germline CDR1 and CDR2 sequences are DFQATT and SNEGSKA (reference sequence). The CDR3 contains 17 residues. V shed 3 bases and J 0 bases; nucleotides not matched to a gene: 11. In DNA form, the CDR3 reads TGCAGTGCTAGCGGCGGGACAGACCTATATAGCAATCAGCCCCAGCATTTT. Amino acid sequence: CSASGGTDLYSNQPQHF.

A few counts support this clonotype. The rearrangement links TRBV4-3 to TRBJ2-1; tentative D call: TRBD1 (6 bases). V was clipped by 4 bases and J by 1 base, with 14 bases between them. The germline V gene has CDR1 LGHNA and CDR2 YSLEER. The CDR3 loop spans 16 amino acids. As DNA, the CDR3 is TGCGCCAGCAGCCGCTCGGGACACATGTCCTACAATGAGCAGTTCTTC. It translates to CASSRSGHMSYNEQFF.

The chain employs TRBV20-1 and TRBJ2-7; the D gene could be TRBD1 or TRBD2 (5 bases each). V lost 0 bases to trimming and J lost 4 bases, with 16 bases between them. The CDR3 is 15 residues long. Germline values: CDR1 DFQATT, CDR2 SNEGSKA (reference sequence). The CDR3 loop reads CSAREIGTEPYEQYF. The CDR3 coding sequence is TGCAGTGCTAGAGAAATCGGGACCGAACCGTACGAGCAGTACTTC.

The DNA for the CDR3 is TGCGCCAGCAGCCAGAGTCGGCACGGAGCCTACGAGCAGTACTTC. This gives the protein CASSQSRHGAYEQYF. The V and J genes are TRBV4-3 and TRBJ2-7; no clear D gene. The V end was cut by 3 bases, the J end by 2 bases, with 14 bases between. The CDR3 runs to 15 residues. CDR1 is LGHNA and CDR2 is YSLEER in the germline V gene.

This chain joins TRBV7-2 and TRBJ1-2; D call uncertain. This CDR3 has 16 amino acids. Germline-derived CDR1 and CDR2 are SGHTA and FQGNSA. The V end lost 4 bases, the J end lost 5 bases, and 20 bases lay between the germline ends. CDR3 protein: CASSSRRRAGGYGYTF. The CDR3, as DNA: TGTGCCAGCAGCTCCAGGAGGAGGGCCGGTGGGTATGGCTACACCTTC. Supplemented by reference TRBV7-2 and TRBJ1-2, the full variable domain reads GAGVSQSPSNKVTEKGKDVELRCDPISGHTALYWYRQSLGQGLEFLIYFQGNSAPDKSGLPSDRFSAERTGGSVSTLTIQRTQQEDSAVYLCASSSRRRAGGYGYTFGSGTRLTVV.

This clonotype came up once. This chain links TRBV2 with TRBJ1-2, with a weak D call TRBD1 (6 bases). Germline V gives CDR1 SNHLY, CDR2 FYNNEI. The CDR3 has 15 residues. Trimming shortened V by 6 bases and J by 0 bases, and 14 bases separated the two germline ends. The CDR3 sequence: CASSESRGPNYGYTF. For the CDR3, the DNA is TGTGCCAGCAGCGAGTCCAGGGGCCCTAACTATGGCTACACCTTC.

This clonotype was observed a few times. The rearrangement joins TRBV7-8 to TRBJ2-7; D is perhaps TRBD2 (6 bases). CDR3 length: 14 residues. V lost 7 bases to trimming and J lost 3 bases, with 16 bases between them. Germline-derived CDR1 and CDR2 are SGHVS and FQNEAQ. The chain's CDR3 is CASTTGGARYEQYF. The CDR3 DNA sequence: TGTGCCAGCACTACCGGGGGAGCACGCTACGAGCAGTACTTC. Full variable domain (missing parts from reference TRBV7-8 and TRBJ2-7): GAGVSQSPRYKVAKRGQDVALRCDPISGHVSLFWYQQALGQGPEFLTYFQNEAQLDKSGLPSDRFFAERPEGSVSTLKIQRTQQEDSAVYLCASTTGGARYEQYFGPGTRLTVT.

The J gene is TRBJ2-7, the V gene TRBV2; 10 nucleotides align to TRBD2. CDR3 length: 14 amino acids. V dropped 7 bases and J dropped 0; count of bases not matched to a gene: 3. Per germline, CDR1 SNHLY and CDR2 FYNNEI. The CDR3 sequence is CASKGLANSYEQYF. CDR3 DNA sequence: TGTGCCAGCAAGGGACTAGCGAACTCCTACGAGCAGTACTTC.

V usage is TRBV7-9 and J usage is TRBJ1-2, with D unclear. V was pared by 0 bases and J by 12 bases, with 17 bases between. This CDR3 spans 14 amino acids. CDR1 and CDR2 from the germline V gene are SEHNR and FQNEAQ (reference sequence). The CDR3 loop reads CASSLADYPSGHTF. The CDR3 DNA reads as TGTGCCAGCAGCTTAGCGGATTACCCCTCGGGCCACACCTTC. The entire variable domain, with the rest obtained from reference TRBV7-9 and TRBJ1-2, is as follows: DTGVSQNPRHKITKRGQNVTFRCDPISEHNRLYWYRQTLGQGPEFLTYFQNEAQLEKSRLLSDRFSAERPKGSFSTLEIQRTEQGDSAMYLCASSLADYPSGHTFGSGTRLTVV.

The chain has TRBV5-1 and TRBJ2-3; 7 positions match TRBD1. Germline CDR1 SGHRS, CDR2 YFSETQ. The CDR3 consists of 14 residues. V shed 2 bases, J shed 2 bases, and the junction held 2 bases outside the gene matches. The CDR3 spells CASSFTGDTDTQYF. CDR3 nucleotide sequence: TGCGCCAGCAGCTTTACAGGGGACACAGATACGCAGTATTTT.

This clonotype was detected a few times. V is TRBV18 and J is TRBJ1-2; 7 bases are a match to TRBD1. With 5 bases clipped from V and 2 bases from J, the junction kept 8 bases outside the gene matches. CDR1 is KGHSH, CDR2 LQKENI, per germline. The CDR3 runs to 15 residues. The CDR3 protein is CASSRGDSFNYGYTF. In nucleotides, the CDR3 is TGTGCCAGCTCAAGAGGGGACAGCTTCAACTATGGCTACACCTTC.

This clonotype appeared a single time. This clone may be a read error of a much larger clone one base away. The chain has TRBV5-4 and TRBJ1-2; tentatively, D is TRBD1 (5 bases). Germline-derived CDR1 and CDR2 are SGHNT and YYREEE (reference sequence). This CDR3 is 12 amino acids long. CDR3: CAGSRDGYGYTF. DNA for the CDR3: TGTGCCGGCAGCCGGGACGGCTATGGCTACACCTTC. Supplemented by reference TRBV5-4 and TRBJ1-2, the full variable domain reads ETGVTQSPTHLIKTRGQQVTLRCSSQSGHNTVSWYQQALGQGPQFIFQYYREEENGRGNFPPRFSGLQFPNYSSELNVNALELDDSALYLCAGSRDGYGYTFGSGTRLTVV.

V and J are TRBV2 and TRBJ1-6; the D gene is possibly TRBD1 (5 bases). Trimming pared 1 base from V and 8 bases from J, leaving 9 bases between. The CDR3 sequence is 14 residues long. Germline CDR1 is SNHLY and CDR2 is FYNNEI. CDR3 region: CASSEVGRDSPLHF. DNA for the CDR3: TGTGCCAGCAGTGAAGTTGGCAGGGATTCACCCCTCCACTTT.

The chain employs TRBV28 and TRBJ2-7; TRBD2 might be the D (5 bases). The CDR3 runs 16 residues. Germline CDR1 is MDHEN and CDR2 is SYDVKM. The germline V and J ends were trimmed by 5 bases and 3 bases, with 20 bases remaining between them. The CDR3 protein is CASSQPTTGIVYEQYF. In nucleotides, the CDR3 is TGTGCCAGCAGTCAGCCGACCACGGGGATTGTCTACGAGCAGTACTTC. The complete variable domain, with remaining parts taken from reference TRBV28 and TRBJ2-7, reads DVKVTQSSRYLVKRTGEKVFLECVQDMDHENMFWYRQDPGLGLRLIYFSYDVKMKEKGDIPEGYSVSREKKERFSLILESASTNQTSMYLCASSQPTTGIVYEQYFGPGTRLTVT.

The chain's CDR3 is CASSYSPSVWDQETQYF. The DNA of the CDR3 is TGTGCCAGCAGTTACTCGCCTAGCGTTTGGGACCAAGAGACCCAGTACTTC. V and J are TRBV6-5 and TRBJ2-5; weak D call: TRBD2 (6 bases). From germline, CDR1 is MNHEY and CDR2 SVGAGI. The V end was cut by 0 bases, the J end by 0 bases, with 14 bases between. CDR3 length equals 17 residues.

The rearrangement links TRBV12-3 or TRBV12-4 to TRBJ2-5; D assignment may be TRBD1 or TRBD2 (5 bases each). The length of the CDR3 is 16 residues. Trimming took 0 bases from V and 3 from J, leaving 14 bases between them. DNA for the CDR3: TGTGCCAGCAGTTTAGCCGGACTTTGGGGCAAAGAGACCCAGTACTTC. This sequence encodes CASSLAGLWGKETQYF.

J is TRBJ1-6 and V is TRBV12-3 or TRBV12-4; 7 bases are a match to TRBD1. The CDR3 loop spans 14 amino acids. V shed 9 bases and J 6 bases; nucleotides not matched to a gene: 8. The CDR3 region is CASRAGQFNSPLHF. The CDR3 DNA reads as TGTGCCAGTCGGGCGGGACAGTTTAATTCACCCCTCCACTTT.

This clonotype was observed at least ten times. The gene calls are TRBV5-5 and TRBJ2-2, with 10 bases that match TRBD2. The germline CDR1 and CDR2 sequences are SGHKS and YYEKEE (reference sequence). V shed 2 bases, J shed 7 bases, and the junction held 14 bases outside the gene matches. The CDR3 runs 18 residues. CDR3 nucleotides: TGTGCCAGCAGCTTCGGCCGAGCGGGGGGGCAACGCAACGGGGAGCTGTTTTTT. Translated: CASSFGRAGGQRNGELFF.

This chain connects TRBV5-1 to TRBJ1-2; D uncertain. V was pared by 2 bases and J by 2 bases, with 10 bases between. The CDR3 has 14 residues. In germline, CDR1 is SGHRS, CDR2 YFSETQ. Here the CDR3 reads CASSFQASNYGYTF. The CDR3 DNA sequence: TGCGCCAGCAGCTTCCAGGCCAGCAACTATGGCTACACCTTC.

The chain links TRBV6-5 to TRBJ2-5; D not certain. The end of the DNA fits TRBJ2-7 better, so the J call may be wrong. Germline lookup yields CDR1 MNHEY and CDR2 SVGAGI. The CDR3 spans 12 residues. The CDR3 is CASSYGPREQYF. In DNA form, the CDR3 reads TGTGCCAGCAGTTATGGCCCGCGCGAGCAGTACTTC.

This chain connects TRBV6-2 or TRBV6-3 to TRBJ2-7; D unresolved. Trimming stripped 7 bases from V and 7 bases from J, with 17 bases between. Germline V gives CDR1 MNHEY, CDR2 SVGEGT. The CDR3 consists of 13 residues. CDR3 nucleotide sequence: TGTGCCAGCAACCCTCCGTTAGCAGAAGAGCAGTACTTC. It translates to CASNPPLAEEQYF.

With respect to this clonotype: One junction end disagrees with the germline gene, perhaps due to a read error. The chain uses TRBV18 and TRBJ2-1, with TRBD2 matching 13 bases. CDR1 KGHSH and CDR2 LQKENI come from the germline V gene. The CDR3 is made up of 18 amino acids. In DNA form, the CDR3 reads TGTGCCAGCTCACCACCGACTAGCGGGGGGCCGGGAAGCAATGGGCAGTTCTTC. Translated, it gives CASSPPTSGGPGSNGQFF.